The present entry profiles one T cell receptor (beta chain) with its context. The data were obtained in a study of CD8 T cells in Susac syndrome. A quantity of roughly 0.5 to 1 ug RNA underwent reverse transcription using random hexamers. TCR beta CDR3 was amplified by immunoSEQ multiplex PCR. This amplification extended across 54 Vbeta and 13 Jbeta segments. One entry per CDR3 protein, called by TCRdb with MiXCR from the immunoSEQ multiplex PCR reads. The table includes 150,000 to 250,000 distinct CDR3 sequences, 90% to 95% detected once. Sequencing of TCR beta drew on CD8+ and CD4+ T cells from blood. The study used treatment-naive patients who had stable or active relapsing-remitting disease as multiple sclerosis controls. Both CD4+ and CD8+ T cells were negatively isolated, and TEMRA cells underwent FACS enrichment. CDR1 is SGHNT, CDR2 YYREEE, per germline (reference sequence). The CDR3 runs to 13 residues. Trimming shortened V by 6 bases and J by 3 bases, and 12 bases separated the two germline ends.

The material sequenced was CD4+ T cells from PBMCs. The J gene is TRBJ1-2, the V gene TRBV5-4; D ambiguous. The clonotype originates from a human donor with multiple sclerosis. The CDR3 loop reads CASNSPGDYGYTF. The CDR3 DNA sequence: TGTGCCAGCAACTCCCCGGGAGACTATGGCTACACCTTC.